This is a list of T cell receptor beta chains from one sample in a study of identical twins. TCRdb ran MiXCR on the 5' RACE reads and lists one entry per CDR3 protein. The table lists about 430,000 distinct CDR3 sequences, around 18% of them singletons. Sequencing was done on a sample of naive T cells sorted from blood. The receptors were sampled from a man aged 45 to 65 in good health. CDR3s include the opening cysteine and the closing phenylalanine or tryptophan. Fields, in order: J gene, V gene, clone size, D gene, CDR3 protein, CDR3 DNA. The D gene is left open where the match is weak. Not every row has a clone size; where given, it reads once, few, many or a size class.

TRBJ2-1	TRBV6-2/TRBV6-3	-	-	CASSWGAGPSYNEQFF	TGTGCCAGCAGTTGGGGAGCGGGCCCCTCCTACAATGAGCAGTTCTTC
TRBJ1-3	TRBV10-3	-	-	CAISEAGLSGNTIYF	TGTGCCATCAGTGAGGCCGGACTCTCTGGAAACACCATATATTTT
TRBJ2-7	TRBV29-1	few	-	CSVGSVSGLSSYEQYF	TGCAGCGTTGGATCGGTTTCGGGCTTGAGCTCCTACGAGCAGTACTTC
TRBJ2-7	TRBV18	few	-	CASSPGPGSYEQYF	TGTGCCAGCTCCCCCGGACCGGGCTCCTACGAGCAGTACTTC
TRBJ2-4	TRBV7-2	many	-	CASSLSLAQKNIQYF	TGTGCCAGCAGCCTAAGTCTAGCGCAGAAAAACATTCAGTACTTC
TRBJ2-2	TRBV20-1	many	TRBD2	CSGRGRTGELFF	TGCAGTGGCCGCGGGAGGACCGGGGAGCTGTTTTTT
TRBJ2-7	TRBV18	-	-	CASSPQGPPNEQYF	TGTGCCAGCTCACCACAGGGACCTCCGAACGAGCAGTACTTC
TRBJ2-2	TRBV7-2	few	-	CASSSDRVNTGELFF	TGTGCCAGCAGCTCGGATCGAGTGAACACCGGGGAGCTGTTTTTT
TRBJ2-7	TRBV7-8	few	-	CASSLREGRSYEQYF	TGTGCCAGCAGCTTACGTGAGGGTAGGTCCTACGAGCAGTACTTC
TRBJ1-6	TRBV7-9	few	-	CASSSRDFNSPLHF	TGTGCCAGCAGTTCCCGGGACTTCAATTCACCCCTCCACTTT
TRBJ2-3	TRBV27	-	TRBD2	CASSPRTSNFPSTDTQYF	TGTGCCAGCAGTCCCCGGACTAGCAACTTCCCTAGCACAGATACGCAGTATTTT